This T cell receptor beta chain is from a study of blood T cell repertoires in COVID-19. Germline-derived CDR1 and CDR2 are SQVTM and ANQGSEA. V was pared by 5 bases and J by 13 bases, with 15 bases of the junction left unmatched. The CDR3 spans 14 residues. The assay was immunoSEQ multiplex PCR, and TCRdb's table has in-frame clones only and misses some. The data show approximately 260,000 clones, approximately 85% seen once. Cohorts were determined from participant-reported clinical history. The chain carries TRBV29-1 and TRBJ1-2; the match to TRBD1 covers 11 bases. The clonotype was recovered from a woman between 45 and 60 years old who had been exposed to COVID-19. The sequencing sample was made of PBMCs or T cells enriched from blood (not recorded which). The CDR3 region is CSVPNLDRGRPGTF. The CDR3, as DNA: TGCAGCGTTCCGAATCTGGACAGGGGGCGGCCTGGCACCTTC.